This T cell receptor (beta chain) was sequenced for a study of cytomegalovirus exposure and HLA in healthy donors. Overall study: The 130 or so validation repertoires were reported in a later analysis to have been generated on the same platform as the roughly 720 first-cohort repertoires.

Details on this clone: Its antigen is not known.

Study conclusions and caveats: Researchers reported that a few CMV-associated chains were confirmed in vitro as CMV antigen-specific.

Measured with immunoSEQ multiplex PCR; TCRdb has only the in-frame clones, and not every one. The table includes over 45,000 clones, around nine tenths detected once. The CDR3 has 17 amino acids. CDR1 SGHTA and CDR2 FQGNSA come from the germline V gene. V shed 6 bases and J 4 bases; nucleotides not matched to a gene: 14. The sample consisted of PBMCs. The sequence derives from a man between 18 and 35 years old in good health and CMV-seronegative. The V gene is TRBV7-2, the J gene TRBJ2-3; TRBD2 matches 9 bases. CDR3 region: CASRDTGREGRADTQYF. The CDR3 DNA reads as TGTGCCAGCAGAGATACGGGGCGGGAGGGCCGGGCAGATACGCAGTATTTT.